This TCR beta chain is drawn from a study of CD8 T cells in ankylosing spondylitis. Only a few counts were recorded for this clonotype. CDR3 size: 15 residues. By quantitative 5'-RACE with molecular barcodes, the TCR beta libraries were made. TCRdb passed the 5' RACE reads through MiXCR, listing each CDR3 protein once. The table lists 200,000 to 250,000 distinct CDR3 sequences, 8% to 11% of them singletons. This clonotype was sampled from a male donor with ankylosing spondylitis or in good health (not recorded which). V and J are TRBV21-1 and TRBJ2-2; the table names TRBD1, a call not compared with the DNA. TRBV21-1 is classified as a pseudogene. Sequenced input: blood, either unsorted or a sorted T cell fraction (not recorded which). CDR3 residues: CASSRSGGNTGELFF. The CDR3 nucleotides are TGTGCCAGCAGCCGGTCGGGGGGGAACACCGGGGAGCTGTTTTTT.